The rows below give T cell receptor beta chains drawn from one sample of a study of Tregs in tolerant kidney transplant recipients. The data were produced by immunoSEQ multiplex PCR, yet TCRdb's version contains in-frame clones alone and is incomplete. The data show about 110,000 clones, about 90% seen once. The sample in question was CD4+ T cells from blood, obtained before the transplant. The receptors come from a human donor who received a combined kidney and bone marrow transplant. The CDR3 runs from the conserved cysteine through the conserved F or W. D genes are given only for firm matches. Only some rows state a clone size, as once, few, many or a class for expanded clones.

once | 14 | TRBD1 | TRBJ2-5 | TRBV11-3 | CASSLRTGVETQYF | TGTGCCAGCAGCTTACGGACAGGGGTGGAGACCCAGTACTTC
NA | 14 | TRBD1 | TRBJ2-7 | TRBV10-1 | CASRAGTGSGEQYF | TGCGCCAGCAGGGCCGGGACAGGGAGCGGCGAGCAGTACTTC
once | 16 | TRBD2 | TRBJ2-5 | TRBV19 | CASSRRSGGNQETQYF | TGTGCCAGTAGTCGGCGTAGCGGGGGGAACCAAGAGACCCAGTACTTC
NA | 13 | NA | TRBJ2-3 | TRBV5-1 | CASRDTSTDTQYF | TGCGCCAGCAGGGACACAAGCACAGATACGCAGTATTTT
once | 14 | NA | TRBJ2-2 | TRBV11-2 | CASSPNSGWRELFF | TGTGCCAGCAGCCCTAACTCGGGGTGGCGGGAGCTGTTTTTT
NA | 16 | TRBD1 | TRBJ2-7 | TRBV18 | CASSPFGQGSSYEQYF | TGTGCCAGCTCACCTTTCGGACAGGGTAGCTCCTACGAGCAGTACTTC
once | 15 | TRBD1 | TRBJ1-5 | TRBV7-9 | CASSLGGQGNQPQHF | TGTGCCAGCAGCTTGGGGGGACAGGGGAATCAGCCCCAGCATTTT
NA | 12 | NA | TRBJ2-7 | TRBV10-1 | CASSESRGEQYF | TGCGCCAGCAGTGAGTCTCGCGGCGAGCAGTACTTC
NA | 15 | NA | TRBJ1-1 | TRBV5-6 | CASSFQGGSNTEAFF | TGTGCCAGCAGCTTTCAGGGTGGGTCGAATACTGAAGCTTTCTTT
NA | 17 | TRBD2 | TRBJ2-3 | TRBV11-2 | CASSLVPRGGRKDTQYF | TGTGCCAGCAGCTTAGTGCCCCGGGGGGGCCGGAAGGATACGCAGTATTTT
NA | 16 | TRBD2 | TRBJ2-3 | TRBV11-2 | CASSPRTSGEPDTQYF | TGTGCCAGCAGCCCGCGGACTAGCGGGGAACCGGATACGCAGTATTTT
NA | 14 | TRBD1 | TRBJ2-5 | TRBV10-3 | CAISGTGGLETQYF | TGTGCCATCAGTGGTACAGGGGGCCTTGAGACCCAGTACTTC
NA | 13 | NA | TRBJ2-5 | TRBV7-7 | CASSSGTGETQYF | TGTGCCAGCAGCTCCGGGACTGGGGAGACCCAGTACTTC
NA | 14 | TRBD1 | TRBJ1-5 | TRBV7-2 | CASSPDRGNQPQHF | TGTGCCAGCTCGCCGGACAGGGGCAATCAGCCCCAGCATTTT
NA | 16 | NA | TRBJ1-1 | TRBV18 | CASSPLQAVMNTEAFF | TGTGCCAGCTCACCACTACAGGCCGTCATGAACACTGAAGCTTTCTTT
NA | 15 | NA | TRBJ2-1 | TRBV4-1 | CASSQGPTPYNEQFF | TGCGCCAGCAGCCAAGGGCCAACCCCCTACAATGAGCAGTTCTTC
once | 16 | TRBD2 | TRBJ2-1 | TRBV9 | CASSPGTSGRVDEQFF | TGTGCCAGCAGCCCAGGGACTAGCGGGAGAGTTGATGAGCAGTTCTTC